What follows are 25 T cell receptor beta chains derived from one specimen sequenced in a study of T cell repertoires in cytomegalovirus infection. TCRdb reanalysed the reads using MiXCR and keeps one entry per CDR3 protein. Of some 320,000 distinct CDR3 sequences in the sample, around a tenth were seen once. The sample comprised PBMCs. The origin of the receptors is a human donor in good health (CMV status not recorded). Some clones in this sample may be carry-over from other donors' samples.

This clonotype has only a few counts. The chain uses TRBV4-1 and TRBJ1-2; D gene ambiguous. The CDR3 has 13 amino acids. CDR1 is MGHRA and CDR2 is YSYEKL in the germline V gene. Deletions cut 4 bases from V and 6 bases from J, with 12 bases between. The CDR3 bases are TGCGCCAGCAGCCCTAGGTCCTACGATGGCTACACCTTC. Its translation is CASSPRSYDGYTF.

This clonotype was observed many times. The chain joins TRBV7-2 to TRBJ2-7, with a possible D match to TRBD1 (5 bases). Germline V gene data show CDR1 as SGHTA and CDR2 as FQGNSA. V lost 2 bases, J lost 8 bases, and 7 bases lay in between. This CDR3 has 11 residues. For the CDR3, the DNA is TGTGCCAGCAGCTTACAGGGAAAGCAGTACTTC. Its translation: CASSLQGKQYF.

This clonotype was seen more than once but under ten times. The rearrangement links TRBV7-2 to TRBJ2-1; 10 nucleotides agree with TRBD2. V was clipped by 0 bases and J by 2 bases; unmatched bases: 7. Germline loops: CDR1 SGHTA, CDR2 FQGNSA. The length of the CDR3 is 18 residues. In nucleotides, the CDR3 is TGTGCCAGCAGCTTAGCGCGGCTAGCGGGAGCGGCCTACAATGAGCAGTTCTTC. Amino acids: CASSLARLAGAAYNEQFF.

The chain couples TRBV7-2 to TRBJ2-7; no clear D gene. The CDR3 loop spans 15 amino acids. Trimming stripped 2 bases from V and 3 bases from J, with 14 bases between. Germline CDR1 reads SGHTA; CDR2 reads FQGNSA. CDR3 region: CASSLSIGPNYEQYF. The CDR3 bases are TGTGCCAGCAGCTTAAGCATAGGCCCAAACTACGAGCAGTACTTC. The full variable domain, its missing parts supplied by reference TRBV7-2 and TRBJ2-7, is GAGVSQSPSNKVTEKGKDVELRCDPISGHTALYWYRQSLGQGLEFLIYFQGNSAPDKSGLPSDRFSAERTGGSVSTLTIQRTQQEDSAVYLCASSLSIGPNYEQYFGPGTRLTVT.

The chain combines TRBV20-1 with TRBJ1-3, with D perhaps TRBD1 (6 bases). V was clipped by 5 bases and J by 2 bases, with 10 bases between them. Germline V gene sequence: CDR1 DFQATT, CDR2 SNEGSKA (reference sequence). The CDR3 has 13 residues. CDR3 sequence reads: CSAQTGPGNTIYF. CDR3 coding DNA: TGCAGTGCTCAGACAGGACCTGGAAACACCATATATTTT.

In its sample, this clonotype was seen a few times. The chain combines TRBV30 with TRBJ2-7, with 8 positions matching TRBD1. Trimming took 4 bases from V and 6 from J; bases not matched to a gene: 11. Germline loops: CDR1 GTSNPN, CDR2 SVGIG (reference sequence). The CDR3 runs to 14 residues. The CDR3 loop is CAWNSGQAFAEQYF. CDR3 DNA: TGTGCCTGGAATTCGGGACAGGCTTTCGCCGAGCAGTACTTC.

V usage is TRBV25-1 and J usage is TRBJ2-7, with TRBD2 identical over 12 bases. The CDR3 is 14 amino acids. Germline V lookup: CDR1 MGHDK, CDR2 SYGVNS. With 5 bases clipped from V and 4 bases from J, the junction kept 3 bases outside the gene matches. The CDR3 sequence is CASSLLAGGYEQYF. The DNA of the CDR3 is TGTGCCAGCAGTTTACTAGCGGGGGGTTACGAGCAGTACTTC.

This clonotype showed up just a few times. The chain is built from TRBV5-4 and TRBJ1-2; D might be TRBD1 (5 bases). Germline CDR1 SGHNT, CDR2 YYREEE (reference sequence). The CDR3 consists of 13 residues. The V end lost 0 bases, the J end lost 7 bases, and 10 bases lay between the germline ends. The CDR3 sequence is CASSLVEGLGYTF. CDR3 in DNA: TGTGCCAGCAGCTTGGTGGAGGGGCTTGGCTACACCTTC.

This clonotype was recorded many times. The V call is TRBV12-3 or TRBV12-4, the J call TRBJ2-1, with TRBD2 matching over 8 bases. The length of the CDR3 is 17 residues. V was pared by 3 bases and J by 6 bases, with 13 bases of the junction left unmatched. The CDR3 DNA reads TGTGCCAGCAGTTTTGCCCCCGGACTAGCTGGCGGCAATGAGCAGTTCTTC. Its protein is CASSFAPGLAGGNEQFF.

This clonotype was picked up many times. V usage is TRBV7-2 and J usage is TRBJ1-5, with 7 positions matching TRBD1. The length of the CDR3 is 15 residues. V shed 1 base, J shed 4 bases, and the junction held 4 bases outside the gene matches. Germline V gene data show CDR1 as SGHTA and CDR2 as FQGNSA. CDR3 nucleotide sequence: TGTGCCAGCAGCTTAGAACAGGGGAGAAATCAGCCCCAGCATTTT. Its protein product is CASSLEQGRNQPQHF. Using reference TRBV7-2 and TRBJ1-5 for the parts outside the CDR3, the full variable domain is GAGVSQSPSNKVTEKGKDVELRCDPISGHTALYWYRQSLGQGLEFLIYFQGNSAPDKSGLPSDRFSAERTGGSVSTLTIQRTQQEDSAVYLCASSLEQGRNQPQHFGDGTRLSIL.

This clonotype was detected many times. V gene TRBV4-3 combines with J gene TRBJ2-1, with 11 bases lining up with TRBD2. Germline loops: CDR1 LGHNA, CDR2 YSLEER. This CDR3 contains 17 residues. The trim removed 0 bases at V and 4 bases at J, leaving 5 bases unmatched. The CDR3 protein is CASSQDHLAGGYNEQFF. CDR3 in DNA: TGCGCCAGCAGCCAAGATCACCTAGCGGGGGGATACAATGAGCAGTTCTTC.

This clonotype was observed many times. The V gene is TRBV6-1, the J gene TRBJ2-5; 8 nucleotides line up with TRBD2. The CDR3 runs 14 residues. The ends lost 1 base at V and 5 bases at J; junction bases unmatched: 3. Germline CDR1 reads MNHNS; CDR2 reads SASEGT. The CDR3 sequence: CASSEGLARETQYF. In nucleotides, the CDR3 is TGTGCCAGCAGTGAAGGACTAGCGCGTGAGACCCAGTACTTC.

The rearrangement uses TRBV12-3 or TRBV12-4 and TRBJ2-2; no reliable D call. Trimming left V 5 bases short and J 7 bases short, with 17 bases between. The length of the CDR3 is 15 residues. The CDR3 loop reads CASSPPGPRGGELFF. The DNA for the CDR3 is TGTGCCAGCAGTCCCCCCGGCCCTAGAGGCGGGGAGCTGTTTTTT.

This clonotype appeared many times. The chain is built from TRBV4-1 and TRBJ1-4; D is perhaps TRBD1 (5 bases). This CDR3 is built from 15 residues. Per the germline V gene, CDR1 is MGHRA and CDR2 is YSYEKL. Deletions cut 3 bases from V and 12 bases from J, with 20 bases between. The CDR3 spells CASSQGPVRVEELFF. The CDR3 DNA is TGCGCCAGCAGCCAGGGACCAGTTCGGGTCGAGGAACTGTTTTTT.

This clonotype was detected a few times. The V gene is TRBV6-2 or TRBV6-3, the J gene TRBJ2-5, with D possibly TRBD1 on 6 matching bases. V shed 8 bases and J shed 9 bases, with 16 bases lying between them. The germline V gene encodes CDR1 MNHEY and CDR2 SVGEGT. This CDR3 has 12 amino acids. Here the CDR3 reads CASGITGMAQYF. DNA of the CDR3: TGTGCCAGCGGAATCACAGGGATGGCCCAGTACTTC.

The chain combines TRBV19 with TRBJ2-5; TRBD2 is a possible D gene (6 bases). Germline assignment: CDR1 LNHDA and CDR2 SQIVND (reference sequence). This CDR3 comprises 14 residues. The V end lost 3 bases, the J end lost 4 bases, and 12 bases lay between the germline ends. This CDR3 reads CASSMLNGGETQYF. In nucleotides, the CDR3 is TGTGCCAGTAGTATGTTGAACGGGGGAGAGACCCAGTACTTC.

This sequence joins TRBV6-1 and TRBJ2-5, with D possibly TRBD1 on 5 matching bases. The CDR3 runs to 16 residues. Per germline, CDR1 MNHNS and CDR2 SASEGT. Trimming removed 5 bases from V and 4 bases from J, with 20 bases in between. The CDR3 bases are TGTGCCAGCAGTTACCCCAAGATAGGGGTCTCAGAGACCCAGTACTTC. This codes for CASSYPKIGVSETQYF.

In this sample, this clonotype turned up many times. The genes are TRBV7-2 and TRBJ2-7, with D tentatively TRBD1 (5 bases). CDR1 is SGHTA, CDR2 FQGNSA, per germline. V was shortened by 1 base and J by 3 bases, with 13 bases between the two germline ends. This CDR3 is built from 15 residues. DNA of the CDR3: TGTGCCAGCAGCTTAGAGGGTGGGGCGATCTACGAGCAGTACTTC. Translating gives CASSLEGGAIYEQYF.

The table lists this clonotype with a few counts. The CDR3 nucleotides are TGTGCCAGCAGTTGGACTAGCGGGAGTCATAAGCAGTATTTT. Its protein product is CASSWTSGSHKQYF. The chain carries TRBV6-2 or TRBV6-3 and TRBJ2-3; 13 nucleotides agree with TRBD2. This CDR3 region has 14 residues. Germline V lookup: CDR1 MNHEY, CDR2 SVGEGT. V lost 4 bases, J lost 11 bases, and 6 bases stayed unmatched.

This clonotype was detected many times. Written as DNA, the CDR3 is TGTGCCAGCAGCTTAGCAGCTCCCGAGCAGTACTTC. Its translation: CASSLAAPEQYF. V usage is TRBV7-2 and J usage is TRBJ2-7; unclear D gene. This CDR3 is 12 amino acids long. The ends were cut back, 0 bases at V and 6 bases at J, with 6 bases in the middle. In germline, CDR1 is SGHTA, CDR2 FQGNSA. Variable domain in full (rest from reference TRBV7-2 and TRBJ2-7): GAGVSQSPSNKVTEKGKDVELRCDPISGHTALYWYRQSLGQGLEFLIYFQGNSAPDKSGLPSDRFSAERTGGSVSTLTIQRTQQEDSAVYLCASSLAAPEQYFGPGTRLTVT.

The V and J genes are TRBV7-4 and TRBJ1-2; a weak D match, TRBD1 (6 bases). V was trimmed by 3 bases and J by 6 bases, leaving 14 bases between them. This CDR3 contains 14 residues. CDR1 and CDR2 (germline): SGHVT, SQSDAQ. Written as DNA, the CDR3 is TGTGCCAGCAGCTTGGGAAGGGGGGCGCATGGCTACACCTTC. This sequence encodes CASSLGRGAHGYTF.

This clonotype was detected many times. The V and J genes are TRBV7-9 and TRBJ2-7, with TRBD2 matching over 15 bases. The V gene's germline CDR1 is SEHNR and CDR2 FQNEAQ (reference sequence). The junction had 3 bases not matched to a gene; V was cut back by 0 bases and J by 6 bases. CDR3 length equals 16 residues. CDR3 loop: CASSLAGLAGGTEQYF. The CDR3 DNA reads TGTGCCAGCAGCTTAGCGGGACTAGCGGGAGGAACCGAGCAGTACTTC.

As regards this clonotype: A much larger clone lies one base from this, so it may be a read error. V and J are TRBV20-1 and TRBJ2-7, with TRBD2 as a possible D gene (7 bases). V gave up 7 bases and J gave up 7 bases, with 23 bases separating them. The CDR3 runs to 14 residues. Germline values: CDR1 DFQATT, CDR2 SNEGSKA (reference sequence). CDR3 in amino acids: CSGMGGARYNEQYF. In DNA form, the CDR3 reads TGCAGTGGAATGGGGGGGGCCCGCTACAATGAGCAGTACTTC.

This chain connects TRBV7-3 to TRBJ2-2; 13 bases map to TRBD2. Per the germline V gene, CDR1 is SGHTA and CDR2 is FQGTGA. Trimming removed 4 bases from V and 1 base from J; junction bases left unmatched: 6. This CDR3 is 18 amino acids long. CDR3: CASSSGLAGVRNTGELFF. CDR3 sequence (DNA): TGTGCCAGCAGCTCCGGACTAGCGGGAGTTCGGAACACCGGGGAGCTGTTTTTT.

This chain links TRBV20-1 with TRBJ1-1; D unclear. The CDR3 spans 12 residues. The V end lost 6 bases, the J end lost 6 bases, and 14 bases lay between the germline ends. CDR1 and CDR2 from the germline V gene are DFQATT and SNEGSKA (reference sequence). The CDR3 spells CSASDGFSEAFF. The CDR3 DNA reads as TGCAGTGCCAGCGACGGGTTCTCTGAAGCTTTCTTT.